A single T cell receptor (beta chain) is shown here with its context. These data are taken from a study of cytomegalovirus exposure and HLA in healthy donors. It was with 60 Vbeta and 13 Jbeta primers that the PCR ran. Measured with immunoSEQ multiplex PCR; TCRdb has only the in-frame clones, and not every one. Found here are about 190,000 clones, around 81% of them singletons; the top ten hold 2% to 2.5%. Trimming shortened V by 6 bases and J by 0 bases, and 15 bases separated the two germline ends. The CDR3 is 14 residues long. Germline CDR1 SQVTM, CDR2 ANQGSEA. The source of this sequence is a woman in her 30s in good health and CMV-seronegative. The V and J genes are TRBV29-1 and TRBJ2-7, with a weak D call TRBD2 (5 bases). Sequencing was done on a sample of PBMCs. The CDR3 spells CSVRKAESSYEQYF. The DNA for the CDR3 is TGCAGCGTCCGGAAAGCGGAGAGCTCCTACGAGCAGTACTTC.